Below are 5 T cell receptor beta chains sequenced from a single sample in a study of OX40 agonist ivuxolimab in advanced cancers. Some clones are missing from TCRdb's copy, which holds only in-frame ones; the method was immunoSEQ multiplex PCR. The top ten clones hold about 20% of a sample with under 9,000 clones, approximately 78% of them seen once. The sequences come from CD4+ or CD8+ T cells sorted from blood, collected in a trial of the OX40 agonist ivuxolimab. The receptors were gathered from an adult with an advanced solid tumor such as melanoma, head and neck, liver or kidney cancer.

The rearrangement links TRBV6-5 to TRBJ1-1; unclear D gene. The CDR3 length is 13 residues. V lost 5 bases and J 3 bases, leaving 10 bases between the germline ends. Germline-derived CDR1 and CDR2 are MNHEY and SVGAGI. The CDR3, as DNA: TGTGCCAGCAGTGCCCGGGTCTACACTGAAGCTTTCTTT. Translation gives CASSARVYTEAFF.

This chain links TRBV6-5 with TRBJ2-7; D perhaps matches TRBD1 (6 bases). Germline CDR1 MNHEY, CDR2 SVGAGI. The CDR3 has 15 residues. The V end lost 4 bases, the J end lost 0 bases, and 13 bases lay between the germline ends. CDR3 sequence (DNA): TGTGCCAGCAGTTTGGACAGCTTCAGCTCCTACGAGCAGTACTTC. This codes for CASSLDSFSSYEQYF.

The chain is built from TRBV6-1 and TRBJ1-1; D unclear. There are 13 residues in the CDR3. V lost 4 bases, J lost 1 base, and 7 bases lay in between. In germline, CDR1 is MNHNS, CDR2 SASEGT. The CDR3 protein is CASSGSENTEAFF. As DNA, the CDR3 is TGTGCCAGCAGTGGTAGTGAGAACACTGAAGCTTTCTTT.

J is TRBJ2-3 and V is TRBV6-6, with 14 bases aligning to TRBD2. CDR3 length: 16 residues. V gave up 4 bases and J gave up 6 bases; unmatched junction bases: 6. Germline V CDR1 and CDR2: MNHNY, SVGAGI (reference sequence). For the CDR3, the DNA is TGTGCCAGCAGTTTCGGGACTAGCGGGGGCTTGGATACGCAGTATTTT. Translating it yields CASSFGTSGGLDTQYF.

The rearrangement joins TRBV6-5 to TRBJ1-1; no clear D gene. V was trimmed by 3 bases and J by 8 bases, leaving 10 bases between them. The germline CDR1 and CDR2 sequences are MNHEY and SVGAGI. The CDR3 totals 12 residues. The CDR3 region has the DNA TGTGCCAGCAGTTATGAAGGCGCCGAAGCTTTCTTT. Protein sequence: CASSYEGAEAFF.